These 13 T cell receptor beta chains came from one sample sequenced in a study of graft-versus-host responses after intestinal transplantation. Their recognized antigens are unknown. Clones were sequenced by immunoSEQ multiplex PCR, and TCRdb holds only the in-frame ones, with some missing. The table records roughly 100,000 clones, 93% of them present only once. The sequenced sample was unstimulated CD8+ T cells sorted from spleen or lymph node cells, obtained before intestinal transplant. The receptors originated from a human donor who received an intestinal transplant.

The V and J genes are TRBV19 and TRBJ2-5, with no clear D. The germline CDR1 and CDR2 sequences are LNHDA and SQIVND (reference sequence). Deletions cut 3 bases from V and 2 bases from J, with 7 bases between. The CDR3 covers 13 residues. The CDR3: CASSIPPQETQYF. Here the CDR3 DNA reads TGTGCCAGTAGTATTCCTCCACAAGAGACCCAGTACTTC.

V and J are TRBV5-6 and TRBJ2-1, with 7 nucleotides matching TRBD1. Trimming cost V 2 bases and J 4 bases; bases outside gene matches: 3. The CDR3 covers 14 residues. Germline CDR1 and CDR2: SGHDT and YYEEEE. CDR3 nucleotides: TGTGCCAGCAGCTTTGAGGACAGGTACAATGAGCAGTTCTTC. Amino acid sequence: CASSFEDRYNEQFF.

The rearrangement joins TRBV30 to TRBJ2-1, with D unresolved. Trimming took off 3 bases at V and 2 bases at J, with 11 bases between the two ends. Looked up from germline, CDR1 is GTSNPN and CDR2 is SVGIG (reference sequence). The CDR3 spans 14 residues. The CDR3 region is CAWSDWDTYNEQFF. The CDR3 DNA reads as TGTGCCTGGAGCGATTGGGATACCTACAATGAGCAGTTCTTC.

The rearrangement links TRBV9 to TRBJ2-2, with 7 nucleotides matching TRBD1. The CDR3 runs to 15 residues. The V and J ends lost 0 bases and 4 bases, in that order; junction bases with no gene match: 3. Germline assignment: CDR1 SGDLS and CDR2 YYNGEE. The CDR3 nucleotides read TGTGCCAGCAGCGTAGGTTCAGGGGGCACCGGGGAGCTGTTTTTT. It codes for CASSVGSGGTGELFF.

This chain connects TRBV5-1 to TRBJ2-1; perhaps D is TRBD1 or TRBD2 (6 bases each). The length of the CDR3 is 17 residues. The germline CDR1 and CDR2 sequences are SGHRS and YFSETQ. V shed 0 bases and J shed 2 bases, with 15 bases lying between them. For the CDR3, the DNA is TGCGCCAGCAGCTTGGGACCGGGGGCCTCCCCCTACAATGAGCAGTTCTTC. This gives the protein CASSLGPGASPYNEQFF. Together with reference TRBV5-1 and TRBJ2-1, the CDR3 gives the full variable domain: KAGVTQTPRYLIKTRGQQVTLSCSPISGHRSVSWYQQTPGQGLQFLFEYFSETQRNKGNFPGRFSGRQFSNSRSEMNVSTLELGDSALYLCASSLGPGASPYNEQFFGPGTRLTVL.

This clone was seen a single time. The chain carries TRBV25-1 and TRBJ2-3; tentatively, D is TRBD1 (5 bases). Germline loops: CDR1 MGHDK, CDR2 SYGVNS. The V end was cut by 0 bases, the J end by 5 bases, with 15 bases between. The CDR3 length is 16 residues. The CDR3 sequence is CASSEYRGWSGDTQYF. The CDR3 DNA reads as TGTGCCAGCAGTGAATATAGGGGCTGGTCGGGAGATACGCAGTATTTT.

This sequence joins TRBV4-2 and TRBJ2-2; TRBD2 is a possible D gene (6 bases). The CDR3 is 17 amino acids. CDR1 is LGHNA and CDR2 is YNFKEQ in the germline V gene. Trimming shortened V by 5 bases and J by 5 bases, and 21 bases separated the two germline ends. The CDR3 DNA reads TGTGCCAGCAGCGCATCGGGACTCCACACTTCTACCGGGGAGCTGTTTTTT. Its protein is CASSASGLHTSTGELFF.

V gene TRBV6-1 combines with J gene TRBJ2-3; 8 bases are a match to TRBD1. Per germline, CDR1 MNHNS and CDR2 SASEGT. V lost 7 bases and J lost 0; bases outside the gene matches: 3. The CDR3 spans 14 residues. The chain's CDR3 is CASTTGGSTDTQYF. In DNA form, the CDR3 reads TGTGCCAGCACTACAGGGGGAAGCACAGATACGCAGTATTTT.

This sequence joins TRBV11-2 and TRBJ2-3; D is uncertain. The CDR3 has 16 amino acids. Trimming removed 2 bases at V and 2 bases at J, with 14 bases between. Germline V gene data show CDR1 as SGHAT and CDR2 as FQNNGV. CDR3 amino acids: CASSLLGVRSTDTQYF. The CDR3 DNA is TGTGCCAGCAGCTTACTCGGTGTTAGGTCCACAGATACGCAGTATTTT.

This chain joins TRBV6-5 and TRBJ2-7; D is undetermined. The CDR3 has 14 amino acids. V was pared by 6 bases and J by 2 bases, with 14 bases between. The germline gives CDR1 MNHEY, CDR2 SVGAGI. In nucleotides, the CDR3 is TGTGCCAGCAGCCCCGAAGCCACACCCTACGAGCAGTACTTC. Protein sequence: CASSPEATPYEQYF.

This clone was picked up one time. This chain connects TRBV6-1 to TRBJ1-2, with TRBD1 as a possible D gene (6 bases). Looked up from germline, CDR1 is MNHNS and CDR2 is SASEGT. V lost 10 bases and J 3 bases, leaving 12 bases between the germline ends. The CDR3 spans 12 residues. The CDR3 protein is CATSGEDYGYTF. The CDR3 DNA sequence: TGTGCCACCTCAGGGGAGGACTATGGCTACACCTTC.

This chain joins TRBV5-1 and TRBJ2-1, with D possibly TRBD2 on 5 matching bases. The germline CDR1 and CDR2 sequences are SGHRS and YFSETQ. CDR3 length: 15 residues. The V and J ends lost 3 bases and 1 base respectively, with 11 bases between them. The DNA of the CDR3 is TGCGCCAGCAGCTCGGGTAGCGTGTCCTACAATGAGCAGTTCTTC. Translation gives CASSSGSVSYNEQFF.

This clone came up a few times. The CDR3 region has the DNA TGTGCCAGTAGTATGACGGTCTCCTACGAGCAGTACTTC. This encodes CASSMTVSYEQYF. The chain is built from TRBV19 and TRBJ2-7, with unresolved D. Deletions cut 3 bases from V and 0 bases from J, with 6 bases between. The CDR3 length is 13 residues. From germline, CDR1 is LNHDA and CDR2 SQIVND (reference sequence).